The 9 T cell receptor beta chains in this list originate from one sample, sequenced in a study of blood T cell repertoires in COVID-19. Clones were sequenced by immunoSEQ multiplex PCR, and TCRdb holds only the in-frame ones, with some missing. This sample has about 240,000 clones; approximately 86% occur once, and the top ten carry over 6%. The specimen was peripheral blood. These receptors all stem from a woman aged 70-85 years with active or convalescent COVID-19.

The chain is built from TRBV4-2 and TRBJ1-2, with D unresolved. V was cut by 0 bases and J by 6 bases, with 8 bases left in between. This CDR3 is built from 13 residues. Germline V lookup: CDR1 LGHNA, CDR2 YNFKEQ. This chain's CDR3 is CASSQETGNGYTF. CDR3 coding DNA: TGTGCCAGCAGCCAAGAAACGGGAAATGGCTACACCTTC.

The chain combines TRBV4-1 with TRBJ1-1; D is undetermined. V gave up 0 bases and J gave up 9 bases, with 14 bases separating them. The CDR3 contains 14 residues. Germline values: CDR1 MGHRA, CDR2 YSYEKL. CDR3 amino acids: CASSQEATVTKAFF. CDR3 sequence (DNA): TGCGCCAGCAGCCAAGAAGCGACGGTCACAAAAGCTTTCTTT.

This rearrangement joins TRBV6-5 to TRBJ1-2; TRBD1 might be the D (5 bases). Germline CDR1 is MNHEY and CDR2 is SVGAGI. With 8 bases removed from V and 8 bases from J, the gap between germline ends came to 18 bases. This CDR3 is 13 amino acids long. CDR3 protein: CASGEQARGGYTF. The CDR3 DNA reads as TGTGCCAGCGGGGAACAGGCCCGGGGGGGCTACACCTTC.

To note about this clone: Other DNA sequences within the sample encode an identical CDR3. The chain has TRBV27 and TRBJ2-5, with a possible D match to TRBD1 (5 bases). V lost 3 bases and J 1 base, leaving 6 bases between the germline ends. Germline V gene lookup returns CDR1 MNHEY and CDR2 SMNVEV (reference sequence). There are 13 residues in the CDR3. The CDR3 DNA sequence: TGTGCCAGCAGTTTCAGGGTCCAAGAGACCCAGTACTTC. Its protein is CASSFRVQETQYF.

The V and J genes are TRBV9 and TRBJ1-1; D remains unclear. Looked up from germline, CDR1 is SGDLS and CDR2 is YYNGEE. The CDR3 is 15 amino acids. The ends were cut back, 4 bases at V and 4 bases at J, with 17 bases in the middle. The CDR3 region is CASSKLTESRTEAFF. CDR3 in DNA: TGTGCCAGCAGCAAATTAACTGAATCCCGCACTGAAGCTTTCTTT.

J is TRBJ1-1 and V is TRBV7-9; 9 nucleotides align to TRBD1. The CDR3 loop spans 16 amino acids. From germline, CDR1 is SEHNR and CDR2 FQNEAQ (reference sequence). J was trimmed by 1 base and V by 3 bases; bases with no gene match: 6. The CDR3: CASSLETGGWNTEAFF. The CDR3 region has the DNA TGTGCCAGCAGCTTGGAAACAGGGGGCTGGAACACTGAAGCTTTCTTT.

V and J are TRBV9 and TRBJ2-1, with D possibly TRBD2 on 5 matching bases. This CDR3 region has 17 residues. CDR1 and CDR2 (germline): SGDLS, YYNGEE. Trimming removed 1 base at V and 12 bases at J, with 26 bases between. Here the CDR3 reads CASSVNGLAPSMNRQFF. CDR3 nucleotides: TGTGCCAGCAGCGTAAATGGGCTAGCCCCCTCCATGAACCGGCAGTTCTTC. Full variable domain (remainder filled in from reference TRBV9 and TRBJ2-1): DSGVTQTPKHLITATGQRVTLRCSPRSGDLSVYWYQQSLDQGLQFLIQYYNGEERAKGNILERFSAQQFPDLHSELNLSSLELGDSALYFCASSVNGLAPSMNRQFFGPGTRLTVL.

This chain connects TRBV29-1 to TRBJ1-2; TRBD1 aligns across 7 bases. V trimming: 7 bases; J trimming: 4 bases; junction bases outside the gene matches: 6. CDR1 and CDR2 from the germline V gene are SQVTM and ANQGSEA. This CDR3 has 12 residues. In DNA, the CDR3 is TGCAGCGGGGGACAGCCCATCTATGGCTACACCTTC. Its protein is CSGGQPIYGYTF.

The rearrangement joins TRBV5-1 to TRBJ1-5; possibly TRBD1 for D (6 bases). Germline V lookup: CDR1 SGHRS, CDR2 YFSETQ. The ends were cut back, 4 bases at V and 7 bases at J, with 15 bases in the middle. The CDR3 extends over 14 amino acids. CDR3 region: CASSLSRGGQPQHF. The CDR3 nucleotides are TGCGCCAGCAGCCTATCGAGGGGGGGCCAGCCCCAGCATTTT. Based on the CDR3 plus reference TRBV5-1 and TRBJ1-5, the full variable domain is KAGVTQTPRYLIKTRGQQVTLSCSPISGHRSVSWYQQTPGQGLQFLFEYFSETQRNKGNFPGRFSGRQFSNSRSEMNVSTLELGDSALYLCASSLSRGGQPQHFGDGTRLSIL.